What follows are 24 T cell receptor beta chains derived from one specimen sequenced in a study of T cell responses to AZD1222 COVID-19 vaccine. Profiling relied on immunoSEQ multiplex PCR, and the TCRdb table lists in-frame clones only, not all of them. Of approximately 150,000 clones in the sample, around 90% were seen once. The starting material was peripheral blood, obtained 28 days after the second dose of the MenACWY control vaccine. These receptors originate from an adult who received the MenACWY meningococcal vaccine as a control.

The CDR3 DNA reads TGTGCCAGCAGCCCTACTACCGGCTACACCTTC. Protein sequence: CASSPTTGYTF. The chain joins TRBV7-2 to TRBJ1-2, with no clear D. Trimming pared 5 bases from V and 8 bases from J, leaving 9 bases between. Germline V gene data show CDR1 as SGHTA and CDR2 as FQGNSA. There are 11 residues in the CDR3.

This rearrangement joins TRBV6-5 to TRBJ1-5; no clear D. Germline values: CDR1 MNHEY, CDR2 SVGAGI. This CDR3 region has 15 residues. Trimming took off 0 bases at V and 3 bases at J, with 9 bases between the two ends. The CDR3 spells CASSYSYSLNQPQHF. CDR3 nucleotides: TGTGCCAGCAGTTACTCGTACAGTCTCAATCAGCCCCAGCATTTT.

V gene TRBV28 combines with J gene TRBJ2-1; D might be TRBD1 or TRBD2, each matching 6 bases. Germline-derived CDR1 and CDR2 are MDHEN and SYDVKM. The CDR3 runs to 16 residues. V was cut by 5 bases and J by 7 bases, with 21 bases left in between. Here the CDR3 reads CASSPGWGALVNEQFF. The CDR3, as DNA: TGTGCCAGCAGTCCCGGGTGGGGGGCGTTAGTGAATGAGCAGTTCTTC.

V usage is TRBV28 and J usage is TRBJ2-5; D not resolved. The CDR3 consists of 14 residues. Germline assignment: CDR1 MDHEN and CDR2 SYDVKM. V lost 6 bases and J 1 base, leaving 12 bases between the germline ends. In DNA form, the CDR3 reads TGTGCCAGCAGCCCGATGGGCCCCCAAGAGACCCAGTACTTC. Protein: CASSPMGPQETQYF.

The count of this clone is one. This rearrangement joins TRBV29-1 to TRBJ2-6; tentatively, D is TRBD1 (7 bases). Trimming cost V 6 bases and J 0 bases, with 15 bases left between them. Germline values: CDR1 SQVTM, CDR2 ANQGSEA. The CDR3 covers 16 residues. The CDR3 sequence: CSVAGQTSSGANVLTF. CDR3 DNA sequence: TGCAGCGTCGCGGGACAGACTAGCTCTGGGGCCAACGTCCTGACTTTC.

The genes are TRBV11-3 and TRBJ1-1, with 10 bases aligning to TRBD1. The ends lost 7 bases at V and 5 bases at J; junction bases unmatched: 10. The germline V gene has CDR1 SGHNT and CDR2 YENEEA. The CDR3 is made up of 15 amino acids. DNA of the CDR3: TGTGCCAGCACCACACAAGACAGGGGGCATACTGAAGCTTTCTTT. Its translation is CASTTQDRGHTEAFF.

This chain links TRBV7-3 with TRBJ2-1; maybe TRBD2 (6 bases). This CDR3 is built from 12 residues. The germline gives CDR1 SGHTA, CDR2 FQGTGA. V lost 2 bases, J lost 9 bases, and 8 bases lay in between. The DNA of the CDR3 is TGTGCCAGCAGCTTAGGAGGGAGTGAGCAGTTCTTC. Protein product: CASSLGGSEQFF.

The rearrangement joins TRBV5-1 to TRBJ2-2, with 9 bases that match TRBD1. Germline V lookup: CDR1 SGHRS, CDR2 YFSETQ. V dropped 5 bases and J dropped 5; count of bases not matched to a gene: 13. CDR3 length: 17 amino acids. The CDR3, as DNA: TGCGCCAGCAGTTTCCAATCAACAGGGGGCTGGACCGGGGAGCTGTTTTTT. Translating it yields CASSFQSTGGWTGELFF.

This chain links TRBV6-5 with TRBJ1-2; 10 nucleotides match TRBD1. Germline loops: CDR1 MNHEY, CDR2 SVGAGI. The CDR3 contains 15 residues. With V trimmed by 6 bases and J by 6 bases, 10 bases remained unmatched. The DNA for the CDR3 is TGTGCCAGCAGCCCCTCCCCTGACAGGGGGCATGGCTACACCTTC. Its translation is CASSPSPDRGHGYTF.

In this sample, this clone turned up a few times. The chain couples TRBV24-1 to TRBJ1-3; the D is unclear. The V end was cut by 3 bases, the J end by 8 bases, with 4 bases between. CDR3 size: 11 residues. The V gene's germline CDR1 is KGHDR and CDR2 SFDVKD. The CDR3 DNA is TGTGCCACCAGTGATGGGTACACCATATATTTT. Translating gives CATSDGYTIYF.

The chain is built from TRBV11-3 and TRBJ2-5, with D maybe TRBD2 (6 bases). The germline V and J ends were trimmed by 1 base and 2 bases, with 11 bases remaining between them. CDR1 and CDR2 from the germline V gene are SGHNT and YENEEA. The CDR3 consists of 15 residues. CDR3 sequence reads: CASSLGGGEQETQYF. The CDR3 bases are TGTGCCAGCAGCTTAGGTGGCGGGGAACAAGAGACCCAGTACTTC.

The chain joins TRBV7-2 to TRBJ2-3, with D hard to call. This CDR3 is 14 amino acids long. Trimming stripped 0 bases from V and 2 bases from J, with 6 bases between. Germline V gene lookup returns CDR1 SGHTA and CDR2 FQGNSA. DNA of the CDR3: TGTGCCAGCAGCTTAGCGGGGTTCACAGATACGCAGTATTTT. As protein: CASSLAGFTDTQYF.

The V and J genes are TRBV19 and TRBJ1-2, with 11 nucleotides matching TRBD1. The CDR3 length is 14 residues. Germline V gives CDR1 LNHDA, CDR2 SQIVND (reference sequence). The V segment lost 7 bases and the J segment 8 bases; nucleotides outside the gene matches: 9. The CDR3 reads CASTPDRGQRGYTF. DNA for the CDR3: TGTGCCAGTACCCCGGACAGGGGGCAACGAGGCTACACCTTC.

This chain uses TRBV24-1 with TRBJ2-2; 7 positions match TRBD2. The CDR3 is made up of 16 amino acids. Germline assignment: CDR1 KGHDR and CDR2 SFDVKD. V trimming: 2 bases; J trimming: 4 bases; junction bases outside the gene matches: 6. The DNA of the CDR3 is TGTGCCACCAGTGATTCGAGCGGGGTCGGCACCGGGGAGCTGTTTTTT. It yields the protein CATSDSSGVGTGELFF.

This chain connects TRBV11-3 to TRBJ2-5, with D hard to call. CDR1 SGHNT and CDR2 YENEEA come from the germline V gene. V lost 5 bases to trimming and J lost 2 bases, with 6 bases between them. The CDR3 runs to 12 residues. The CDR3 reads CASSETQETQYF. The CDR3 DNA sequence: TGTGCCAGCAGCGAAACACAAGAGACCCAGTACTTC. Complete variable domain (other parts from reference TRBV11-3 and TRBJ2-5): EAGVVQSPRYKIIEKKQPVAFWCNPISGHNTLYWYLQNLGQGPELLIRYENEEAVDDSQLPKDRFSAERLKGVDSTLKIQPAELGDSAVYLCASSETQETQYFGPGTRLLVL.

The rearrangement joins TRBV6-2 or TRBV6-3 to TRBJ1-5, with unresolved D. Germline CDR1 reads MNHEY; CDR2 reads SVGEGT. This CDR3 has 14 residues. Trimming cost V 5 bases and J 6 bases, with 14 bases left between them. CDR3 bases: TGTGCCAGCAGTCTATCCGTCGAGGGTCAGCCCCAGCATTTT. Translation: CASSLSVEGQPQHF.

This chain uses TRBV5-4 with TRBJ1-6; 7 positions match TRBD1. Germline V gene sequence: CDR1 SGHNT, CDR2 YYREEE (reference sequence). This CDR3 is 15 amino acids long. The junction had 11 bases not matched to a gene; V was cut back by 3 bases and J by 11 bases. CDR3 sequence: CASSYKPTGIAPLHF. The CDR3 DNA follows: TGTGCCAGCAGCTACAAACCGACAGGGATTGCACCCCTCCACTTT. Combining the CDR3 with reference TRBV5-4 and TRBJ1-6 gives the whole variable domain ETGVTQSPTHLIKTRGQQVTLRCSSQSGHNTVSWYQQALGQGPQFIFQYYREEENGRGNFPPRFSGLQFPNYSSELNVNALELDDSALYLCASSYKPTGIAPLHFGNGTRLTVT.

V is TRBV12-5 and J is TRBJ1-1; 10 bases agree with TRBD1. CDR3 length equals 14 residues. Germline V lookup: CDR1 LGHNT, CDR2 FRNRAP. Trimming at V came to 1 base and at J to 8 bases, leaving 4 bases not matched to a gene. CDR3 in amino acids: CASGLGTGGKEAFF. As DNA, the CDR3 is TGTGCTAGTGGTTTGGGGACAGGGGGTAAGGAAGCTTTCTTT.

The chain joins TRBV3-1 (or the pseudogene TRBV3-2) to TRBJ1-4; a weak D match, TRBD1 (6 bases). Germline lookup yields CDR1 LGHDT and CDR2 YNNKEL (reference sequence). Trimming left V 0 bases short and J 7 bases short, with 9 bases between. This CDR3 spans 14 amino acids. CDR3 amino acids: CASSQESRGEKLFF. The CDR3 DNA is TGTGCCAGCAGCCAAGAGTCCAGGGGTGAAAAACTGTTTTTT.

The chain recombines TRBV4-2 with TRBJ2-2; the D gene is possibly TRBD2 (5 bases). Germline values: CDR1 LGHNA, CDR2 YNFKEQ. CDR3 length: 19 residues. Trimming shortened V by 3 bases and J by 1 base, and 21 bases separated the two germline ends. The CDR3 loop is CASSQVGLEGSVNTGELFF. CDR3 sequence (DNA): TGTGCCAGCAGCCAGGTGGGCCTAGAGGGTAGTGTGAACACCGGGGAGCTGTTTTTT.

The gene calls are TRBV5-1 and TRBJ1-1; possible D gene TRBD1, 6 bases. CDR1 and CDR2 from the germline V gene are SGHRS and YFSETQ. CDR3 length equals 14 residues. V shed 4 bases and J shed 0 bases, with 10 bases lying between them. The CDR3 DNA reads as TGCGCCAGCAGCACAGGGAACATGAACACTGAAGCTTTCTTT. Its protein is CASSTGNMNTEAFF.

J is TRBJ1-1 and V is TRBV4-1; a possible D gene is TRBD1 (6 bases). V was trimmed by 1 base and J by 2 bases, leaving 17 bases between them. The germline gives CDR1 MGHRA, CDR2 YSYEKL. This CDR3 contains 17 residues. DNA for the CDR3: TGCGCCAGCAGCCAAGGACAGGAAAACCTCGTTAACACTGAAGCTTTCTTT. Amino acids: CASSQGQENLVNTEAFF.

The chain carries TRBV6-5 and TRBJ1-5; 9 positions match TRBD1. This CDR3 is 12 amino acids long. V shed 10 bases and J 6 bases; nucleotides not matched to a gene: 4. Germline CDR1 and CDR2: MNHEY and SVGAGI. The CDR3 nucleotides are TGTGCCACAGCGGACAGGGGTCAGCCCCAGCATTTT. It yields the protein CATADRGQPQHF.

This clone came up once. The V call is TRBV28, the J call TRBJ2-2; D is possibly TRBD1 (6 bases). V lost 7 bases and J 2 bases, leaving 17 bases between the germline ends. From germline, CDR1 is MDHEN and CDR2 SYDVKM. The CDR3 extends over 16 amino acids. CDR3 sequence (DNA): TGTGCCAGCACCAGAGGGCAGGACAGAAACACCGGGGAGCTGTTTTTT. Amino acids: CASTRGQDRNTGELFF.